These 24 T cell receptor beta chains were sequenced from one sample in a study of shared clonotypes between healthy human individuals. Naive CD8 cells lacked CD45RO, underwent positive selection for CCR7 and left out terminally differentiated effector memory CD45RA+ cells. The repertoire was sequenced with immunoSEQ multiplex PCR; TCRdb's copy has only in-frame clones and lacks some. This table has hundreds of thousands of clones, roughly 95% appearing once. The sequenced material came from naive CD8+ T cells sorted from blood. The source is a woman aged 25 to 39 in good health.

The rearrangement uses TRBV27 and TRBJ2-7; the match to TRBD2 covers 10 bases. The CDR3 contains 16 residues. Germline CDR1 is MNHEY and CDR2 is SMNVEV (reference sequence). Trimming cost V 5 bases and J 4 bases; bases outside gene matches: 11. CDR3 sequence reads: CASSPSLAGVMYEQYF. The CDR3 region has the DNA TGTGCCAGCAGTCCCTCTCTAGCGGGAGTAATGTACGAGCAGTACTTC.

CDR3 coding DNA: TGTGCCAGCAGTTTGGGGCGGGGGCCCTACGAGCAGTACTTC. Protein product: CASSLGRGPYEQYF. The chain combines TRBV6-5 with TRBJ2-7; maybe TRBD2 (7 bases). The V end was cut by 4 bases, the J end by 2 bases, with 12 bases between. Germline assignment: CDR1 MNHEY and CDR2 SVGAGI. The CDR3 is 14 residues long.

The chain couples TRBV7-9 to TRBJ2-7; tentatively, D is TRBD1 (6 bases). The CDR3 length is 16 residues. Germline V gene sequence: CDR1 SEHNR, CDR2 FQNEAQ (reference sequence). V was clipped by 6 bases and J by 3 bases, with 21 bases between them. The CDR3: CASSTTDSANIYEQYF. The CDR3 DNA reads TGTGCCAGCAGTACGACGGACAGCGCAAACATCTACGAGCAGTACTTC.

This clone was recorded once. The V and J genes are TRBV6-5 and TRBJ1-2; possible D gene TRBD1, 6 bases. The CDR3 has 14 amino acids. Germline V gives CDR1 MNHEY, CDR2 SVGAGI. With 5 bases removed from V and 5 bases from J, the gap between germline ends came to 15 bases. The CDR3 sequence is CASSGKGGAYGYTF. The CDR3 DNA is TGTGCCAGCAGTGGAAAGGGGGGTGCTTATGGCTACACCTTC.

This CDR3 is CASSHWLADTDTQYF. DNA for the CDR3: TGTGCCAGCAGCCACTGGCTAGCGGACACAGATACGCAGTATTTT. J is TRBJ2-3 and V is TRBV11-3; 7 bases match TRBD2. Germline assignment: CDR1 SGHNT and CDR2 YENEEA. There are 15 residues in the CDR3. V shed 5 bases, J shed 2 bases, and the junction held 7 bases outside the gene matches.

V and J are TRBV9 and TRBJ2-7; D possibly corresponds to TRBD2 (6 bases). The V gene's germline CDR1 is SGDLS and CDR2 YYNGEE. This CDR3 is 14 amino acids long. The V end was cut by 1 base, the J end by 2 bases, with 10 bases between. The CDR3 spells CASSVLAETYEQYF. The CDR3 coding sequence is TGTGCCAGCAGCGTATTAGCGGAAACCTACGAGCAGTACTTC.

This clone was seen only once. The genes are TRBV2 and TRBJ2-3, with 7 bases lining up with TRBD2. Germline assignment: CDR1 SNHLY and CDR2 FYNNEI. The CDR3 extends over 14 amino acids. V shed 3 bases, J shed 15 bases, and the junction held 15 bases outside the gene matches. The CDR3 bases are TGTGCCAGCAGTGATGTCGTAACACTAGCGTTTCTATATTTT. Its protein is CASSDVVTLAFLYF. Full variable domain (remainder filled in from reference TRBV2 and TRBJ2-3): EPEVTQTPSHQVTQMGQEVILRCVPISNHLYFYWYRQILGQKVEFLVSFYNNEISEKSEIFDDQFSVERPDGSNFTLKIRSTKLEDSAMYFCASSDVVTLAFLYFGPGTRLTVL.

In the case of this clone: Germline and junction disagree at one end, which may indicate a read error. The chain recombines TRBV29-1 with TRBJ2-7; D is unresolved. Germline CDR1 reads SQVTM; CDR2 reads ANQGSEA. The CDR3 sequence is 12 residues long. The CDR3 nucleotides read TGCAGCGTCGGGTCCAGGACCTACGAGCAGCACTTC. Protein: CSVGSRTYEQHF.

This chain uses TRBV29-1 with TRBJ2-5; 7 positions agree with TRBD2. The last part of the DNA fits TRBJ2-7 better; the J call may be wrong. CDR1 SQVTM and CDR2 ANQGSEA come from the germline V gene. The CDR3 runs to 13 residues. The CDR3 bases are TGCAGCGTAGAGTCTAGCGGAACCTACGAGCAGTACTTC. Its protein product is CSVESSGTYEQYF.

The chain recombines TRBV7-2 with TRBJ2-7; a weak D match, TRBD2 (6 bases). Germline V gene lookup returns CDR1 SGHTA and CDR2 FQGNSA. Trimming took 4 bases from V and 1 from J, leaving 20 bases between them. This CDR3 is built from 17 residues. CDR3 nucleotide sequence: TGTGCCAGCAGCTCGACGGGAGTGGGGAGCAAGTCCTACGAGCAGTACTTC. Encoded protein: CASSSTGVGSKSYEQYF.

The chain has TRBV6-5 and TRBJ2-7; 7 positions match TRBD2. The germline V gene has CDR1 MNHEY and CDR2 SVGAGI. The CDR3 is made up of 14 amino acids. J gave up 5 bases and V 2 bases, and 6 bases lay outside the gene matches. In nucleotides, the CDR3 is TGTGCCAGCAGTTACCGGGGAGGGGTGGACGAGCAGTACTTC. Translated: CASSYRGGVDEQYF.

The chain couples TRBV28 to TRBJ2-5; 7 bases are a match to TRBD2. With V trimmed by 5 bases and J by 2 bases, 5 bases remained unmatched. The germline gives CDR1 MDHEN, CDR2 SYDVKM. There are 14 residues in the CDR3. The CDR3 coding sequence is TGTGCCAGCAGTGGGGGGGTGCGGCAAGAGACCCAGTACTTC. Its translation: CASSGGVRQETQYF.

Here the CDR3 DNA reads TGTGCCAGCAGCTTCGAGGACAACACCGGGGAGCTGTTTTTT. This codes for CASSFEDNTGELFF. This chain connects TRBV7-9 to TRBJ2-2; D gene ambiguous. The V end lost 3 bases, the J end lost 2 bases, and 7 bases lay between the germline ends. Per germline, CDR1 SEHNR and CDR2 FQNEAQ (reference sequence). CDR3 length: 14 amino acids.

This chain joins TRBV7-8 and TRBJ2-3; 8 bases agree with TRBD2. Per the germline V gene, CDR1 is SGHVS and CDR2 is FQNEAQ. V was pared by 6 bases and J by 3 bases, with 8 bases of the junction left unmatched. The CDR3 has 15 amino acids. The CDR3 nucleotides read TGTGCCAGCAGGAGCGGGAGAGGTCGAACAGATACGCAGTATTTT. Translation gives CASRSGRGRTDTQYF.

The genes are TRBV27 and TRBJ2-7, with D uncertain. V was clipped by 0 bases and J by 2 bases, with 5 bases between them. The length of the CDR3 is 13 residues. Per the germline V gene, CDR1 is MNHEY and CDR2 is SMNVEV (reference sequence). The CDR3 bases are TGTGCCAGCAGTTTATCGTCAACCTACGAGCAGTACTTC. Its translation: CASSLSSTYEQYF.

The chain has TRBV7-3 and TRBJ2-2, with D possibly being TRBD1 (6 bases). V lost 5 bases, J lost 6 bases, and 10 bases lay in between. The length of the CDR3 is 13 residues. CDR1 and CDR2 from the germline V gene are SGHTA and FQGTGA. CDR3 amino acids: CASSGTPAGELFF. CDR3 sequence (DNA): TGTGCCAGCAGCGGGACACCGGCCGGGGAGCTGTTTTTT.

The gene calls are TRBV5-1 and TRBJ2-7; 8 bases are a match to TRBD2. The V gene's germline CDR1 is SGHRS and CDR2 YFSETQ. The CDR3 is made up of 16 amino acids. J was trimmed by 1 base and V by 3 bases; bases with no gene match: 9. DNA for the CDR3: TGCGCCAGCAGCTCGGACACTAGCGGTCTTTCCTACGAGCAGTACTTC. It codes for CASSSDTSGLSYEQYF.

Details on this clone: Other nucleotide sequences in the sample specify the same CDR3. The CDR3 spells CASSHGRNYGYTF. The CDR3 bases are TGTGCCAGCAGTCACGGACGGAACTATGGCTACACCTTC. The chain employs TRBV2 and TRBJ1-2; D unclear. Deletions cut 5 bases from V and 2 bases from J, with 9 bases between. CDR1 is SNHLY, CDR2 FYNNEI, per germline. The CDR3 loop spans 13 amino acids.

This clone was seen only once. The chain is built from TRBV6-6 and TRBJ2-1, with D perhaps TRBD2 (6 bases). Germline values: CDR1 MNHNY, CDR2 SVGAGI (reference sequence). This CDR3 has 16 amino acids. V shed 0 bases and J shed 8 bases, with 17 bases lying between them. CDR3 DNA: TGTGCCAGCAGTTACTCAACGCGGGACCCCTCCGATGAGCAGTTCTTC. Its translation: CASSYSTRDPSDEQFF.

V usage is TRBV28 and J usage is TRBJ1-1; D is undetermined. V was shortened by 6 bases and J by 1 base, with 24 bases between the two germline ends. The CDR3 has 18 amino acids. The germline gives CDR1 MDHEN, CDR2 SYDVKM. CDR3 amino acids: CASRSGELGRSGNTEAFF. CDR3 nucleotides: TGTGCCAGCAGAAGCGGGGAATTAGGGAGGAGCGGGAACACTGAAGCTTTCTTT.

This chain links TRBV7-8 with TRBJ2-2; no definite D call. The CDR3 loop spans 16 amino acids. Germline-derived CDR1 and CDR2 are SGHVS and FQNEAQ. Trimming shortened V by 1 base and J by 4 bases, and 13 bases separated the two germline ends. The CDR3 loop is CASSLVDSGPTGELFF. The DNA for the CDR3 is TGTGCCAGCAGCTTAGTTGACTCCGGGCCCACCGGGGAGCTGTTTTTT.

The chain employs TRBV2 and TRBJ1-3; 7 nucleotides align to TRBD1. This CDR3 has 16 amino acids. J gave up 3 bases and V 0 bases, and 5 bases lay outside the gene matches. The V gene's germline CDR1 is SNHLY and CDR2 FYNNEI. CDR3 amino acids: CASSEAGGSGGNTIYF. In DNA, the CDR3 is TGTGCCAGCAGTGAAGCAGGGGGCTCTGGTGGAAACACCATATATTTT.

The genes are TRBV5-8 and TRBJ2-7, with TRBD1 identical over 9 bases. Germline V gene lookup returns CDR1 SGHTS and CDR2 YDEGEE. The CDR3 is 15 amino acids. The ends lost 4 bases at V and 5 bases at J; junction bases unmatched: 10. CDR3 sequence reads: CASSPPGQGRDEQYF. The CDR3 DNA follows: TGTGCCAGCAGCCCCCCGGGACAGGGCCGGGACGAGCAGTACTTC.

For this clone: Other nucleotide sequences in the sample specify the same CDR3. V and J are TRBV7-9 and TRBJ1-2; perhaps TRBD1 as D (5 bases). Germline V gene sequence: CDR1 SEHNR, CDR2 FQNEAQ (reference sequence). This CDR3 comprises 14 residues. V lost 3 bases and J 3 bases, leaving 11 bases between the germline ends. This chain's CDR3 is CASSLVQGDYGYTF. CDR3 nucleotide sequence: TGTGCCAGCAGCTTGGTCCAGGGAGACTATGGCTACACCTTC.